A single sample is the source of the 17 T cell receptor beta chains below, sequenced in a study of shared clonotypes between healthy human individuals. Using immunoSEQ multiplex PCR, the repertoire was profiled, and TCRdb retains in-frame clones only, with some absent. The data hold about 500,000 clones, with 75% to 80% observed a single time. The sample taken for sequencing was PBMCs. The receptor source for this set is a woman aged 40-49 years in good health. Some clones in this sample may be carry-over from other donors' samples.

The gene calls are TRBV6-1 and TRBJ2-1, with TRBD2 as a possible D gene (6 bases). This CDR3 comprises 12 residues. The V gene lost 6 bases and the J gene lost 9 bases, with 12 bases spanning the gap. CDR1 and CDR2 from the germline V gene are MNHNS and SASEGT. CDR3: CASRRLVGEQFF. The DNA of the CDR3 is TGTGCCAGCAGGAGACTAGTCGGTGAGCAGTTCTTC.

The CDR3 protein is CASSLASGDYNEQFF. The CDR3 region has the DNA TGTGCCAGCAGCTTAGCCAGCGGGGACTACAATGAGCAGTTCTTC. The chain couples TRBV7-2 to TRBJ2-1, with 7 nucleotides matching TRBD2. Unmatched junction bases numbered 2, after V lost 0 bases and J lost 3 bases. CDR3 length: 15 residues. Per the germline V gene, CDR1 is SGHTA and CDR2 is FQGNSA.

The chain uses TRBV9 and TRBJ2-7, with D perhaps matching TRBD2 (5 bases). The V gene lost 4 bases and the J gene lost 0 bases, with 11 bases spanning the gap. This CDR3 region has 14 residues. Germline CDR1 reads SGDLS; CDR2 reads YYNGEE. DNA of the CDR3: TGTGCCAGCAGCCCCCGGAGGAGCTCCTACGAGCAGTACTTC. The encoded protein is CASSPRRSSYEQYF.

The CDR3 here is CSARDPGRQFF. The DNA of the CDR3 is TGCAGTGCTCGGGACCCCGGCCGGCAGTTCTTC. This rearrangement joins TRBV20-1 to TRBJ2-1; possibly TRBD1 or TRBD2 for D (5 bases each). Between the trimmed V and J ends, which lost 5 bases and 12 bases, there was a span of 14 bases. This CDR3 has 11 residues. Looked up from germline, CDR1 is DFQATT and CDR2 is SNEGSKA (reference sequence).

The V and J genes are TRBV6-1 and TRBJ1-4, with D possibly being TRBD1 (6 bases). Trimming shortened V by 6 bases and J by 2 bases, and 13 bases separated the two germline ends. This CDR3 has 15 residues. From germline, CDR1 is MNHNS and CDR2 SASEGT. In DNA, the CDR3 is TGTGCCAGCAGGGACAGTAAGAACACTAATGAAAAACTGTTTTTT. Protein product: CASRDSKNTNEKLFF.

The CDR3 DNA follows: TGCAGCGTTATGGGACAGAACACTGGAAACACCATATATTTT. This gives the protein CSVMGQNTGNTIYF. The chain is built from TRBV29-1 and TRBJ1-3; 7 positions match TRBD1. V lost 5 bases to trimming and J lost 2 bases; unmatched junction nucleotides: 6. The germline CDR1 and CDR2 sequences are SQVTM and ANQGSEA. The CDR3 has 14 amino acids.

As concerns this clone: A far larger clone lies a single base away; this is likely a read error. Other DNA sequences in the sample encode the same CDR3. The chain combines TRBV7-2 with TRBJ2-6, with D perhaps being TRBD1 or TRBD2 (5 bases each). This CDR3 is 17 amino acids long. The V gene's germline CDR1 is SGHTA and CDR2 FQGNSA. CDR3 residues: CASSQDPGTSGANVLTF. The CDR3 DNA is TGCGCCAGCAGCCAAGATCCAGGGACCTCTGGGGCCAACGTCCTGACTTTC.

CDR3 residues: CASSINRGGNEQFF. The CDR3 nucleotides read TGTGCCAGTAGTATCAACAGGGGAGGCAATGAGCAGTTCTTC. The gene calls are TRBV19 and TRBJ2-1, with a weak D call TRBD1 (7 bases). Trimming removed 3 bases at V and 6 bases at J, with 12 bases between. The germline gives CDR1 LNHDA, CDR2 SQIVND (reference sequence). The CDR3 contains 14 residues. Combining the CDR3 with reference TRBV19 and TRBJ2-1 gives the whole variable domain DGGITQSPKYLFRKEGQNVTLSCEQNLNHDAMYWYRQDPGQGLRLIYYSQIVNDFQKGDIAEGYSVSREKKESFPLTVTSAQKNPTAFYLCASSINRGGNEQFFGPGTRLTVL.

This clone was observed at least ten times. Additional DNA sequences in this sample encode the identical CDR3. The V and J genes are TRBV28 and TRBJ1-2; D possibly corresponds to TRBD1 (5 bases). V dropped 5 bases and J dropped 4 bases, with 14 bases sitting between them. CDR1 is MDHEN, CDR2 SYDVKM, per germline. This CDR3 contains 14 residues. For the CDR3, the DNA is TGTGCCAGCAGTGCCCCCCCCAGGGCCTATGGCTACACCTTC. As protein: CASSAPPRAYGYTF.

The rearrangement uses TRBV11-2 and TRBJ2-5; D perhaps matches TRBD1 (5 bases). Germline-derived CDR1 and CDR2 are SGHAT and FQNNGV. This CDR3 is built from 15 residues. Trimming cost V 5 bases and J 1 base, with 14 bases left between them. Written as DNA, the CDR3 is TGTGCCAGCAGCCAAGTGACAGACCTCCAAGAGACCCAGTACTTC. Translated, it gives CASSQVTDLQETQYF.

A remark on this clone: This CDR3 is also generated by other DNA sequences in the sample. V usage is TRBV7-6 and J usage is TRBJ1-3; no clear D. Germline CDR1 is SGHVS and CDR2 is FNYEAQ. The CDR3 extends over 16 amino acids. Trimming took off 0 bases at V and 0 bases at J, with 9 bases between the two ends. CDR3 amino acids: CASSLAGGLSGNTIYF. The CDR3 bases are TGTGCCAGCAGCTTAGCAGGCGGCCTCTCTGGAAACACCATATATTTT.

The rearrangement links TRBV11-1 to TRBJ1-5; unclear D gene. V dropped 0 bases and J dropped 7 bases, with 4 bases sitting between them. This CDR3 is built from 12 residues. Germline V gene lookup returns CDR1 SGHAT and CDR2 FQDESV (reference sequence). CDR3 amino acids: CASSLASQPQHF. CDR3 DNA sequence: TGTGCCAGCAGCTTAGCTAGCCAGCCCCAGCATTTT.

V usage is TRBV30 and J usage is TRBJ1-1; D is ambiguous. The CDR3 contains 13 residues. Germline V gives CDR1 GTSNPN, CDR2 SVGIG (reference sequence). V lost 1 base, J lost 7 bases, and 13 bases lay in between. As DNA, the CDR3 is TGTGCCTGGAGTGCAGAAATGGAGCTTGAAGCTTTCTTT. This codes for CAWSAEMELEAFF.

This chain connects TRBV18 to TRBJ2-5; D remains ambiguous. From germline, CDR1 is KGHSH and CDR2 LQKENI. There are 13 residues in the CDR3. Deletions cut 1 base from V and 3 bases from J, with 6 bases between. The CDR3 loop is CASSPRQKETQYF. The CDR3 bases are TGTGCCAGCTCACCACGTCAGAAAGAGACCCAGTACTTC.

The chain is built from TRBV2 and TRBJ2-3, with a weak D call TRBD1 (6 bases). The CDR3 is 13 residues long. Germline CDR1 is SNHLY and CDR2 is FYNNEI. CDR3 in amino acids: CATRQESTDTQYF. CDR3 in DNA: TGTGCTACCAGACAGGAGAGCACAGATACGCAGTATTTT.

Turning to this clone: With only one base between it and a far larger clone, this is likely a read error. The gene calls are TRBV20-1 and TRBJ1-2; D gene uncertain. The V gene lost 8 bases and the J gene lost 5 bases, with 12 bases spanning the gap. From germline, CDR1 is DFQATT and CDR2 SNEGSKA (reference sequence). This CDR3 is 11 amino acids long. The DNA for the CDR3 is TGCAGTACTACCGGACGGTATGGCTACACCTTC. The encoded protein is CSTTGRYGYTF.

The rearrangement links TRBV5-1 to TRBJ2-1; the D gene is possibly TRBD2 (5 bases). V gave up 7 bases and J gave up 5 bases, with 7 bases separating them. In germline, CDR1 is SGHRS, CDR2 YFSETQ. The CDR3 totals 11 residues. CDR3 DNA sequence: TGCGCCAGCCGGAGGAACAATGAGCAGTTCTTC. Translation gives CASRRNNEQFF. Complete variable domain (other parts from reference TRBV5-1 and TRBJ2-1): KAGVTQTPRYLIKTRGQQVTLSCSPISGHRSVSWYQQTPGQGLQFLFEYFSETQRNKGNFPGRFSGRQFSNSRSEMNVSTLELGDSALYLCASRRNNEQFFGPGTRLTVL.